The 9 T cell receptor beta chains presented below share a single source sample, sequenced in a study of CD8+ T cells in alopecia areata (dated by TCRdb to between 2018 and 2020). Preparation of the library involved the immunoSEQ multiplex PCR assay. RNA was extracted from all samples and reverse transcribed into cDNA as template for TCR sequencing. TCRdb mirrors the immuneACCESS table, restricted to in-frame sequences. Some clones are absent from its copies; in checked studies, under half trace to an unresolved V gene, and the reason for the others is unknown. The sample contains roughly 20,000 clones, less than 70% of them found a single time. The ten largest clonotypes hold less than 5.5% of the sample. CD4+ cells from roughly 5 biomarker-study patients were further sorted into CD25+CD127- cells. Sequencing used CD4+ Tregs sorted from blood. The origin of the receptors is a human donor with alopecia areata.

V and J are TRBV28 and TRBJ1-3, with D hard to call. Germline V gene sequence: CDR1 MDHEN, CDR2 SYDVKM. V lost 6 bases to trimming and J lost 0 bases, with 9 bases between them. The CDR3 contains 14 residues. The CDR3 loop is CASRTDLSGNTIYF. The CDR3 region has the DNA TGTGCCAGCAGGACCGATCTCTCTGGAAACACCATATATTTT.

DNA for the CDR3: TGTGCCAGCAGCTTTGGGCAGGGAGGTCGCAATGAGCAGTTCTTC. Translation: CASSFGQGGRNEQFF. The genes are TRBV7-3 and TRBJ2-1, with a weak D call TRBD2 (6 bases). Germline V gene data show CDR1 as SGHTA and CDR2 as FQGTGA. Trimming left V 3 bases short and J 6 bases short, with 15 bases between. CDR3 size: 15 residues.

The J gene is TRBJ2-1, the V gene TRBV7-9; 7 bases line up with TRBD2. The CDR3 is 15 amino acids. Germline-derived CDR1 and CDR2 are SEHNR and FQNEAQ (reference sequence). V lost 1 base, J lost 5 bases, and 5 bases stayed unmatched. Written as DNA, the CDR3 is TGTGCCAGCAGCTTAGGGAGCGGGGCCGACAATGAGCAGTTCTTC. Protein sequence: CASSLGSGADNEQFF.

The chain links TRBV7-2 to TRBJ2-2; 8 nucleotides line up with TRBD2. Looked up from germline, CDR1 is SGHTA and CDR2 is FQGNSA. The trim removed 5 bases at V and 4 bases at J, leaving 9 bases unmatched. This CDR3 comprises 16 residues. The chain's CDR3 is CASSPQSGRITGELFF. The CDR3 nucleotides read TGTGCCAGCAGCCCTCAGAGCGGGAGAATCACCGGGGAGCTGTTTTTT.

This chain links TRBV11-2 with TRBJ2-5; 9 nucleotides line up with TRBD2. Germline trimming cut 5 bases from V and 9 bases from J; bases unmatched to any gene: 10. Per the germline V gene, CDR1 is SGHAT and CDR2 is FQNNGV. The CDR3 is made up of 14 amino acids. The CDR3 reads CASSPGTSFLAQYF. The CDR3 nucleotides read TGTGCCAGCAGCCCCGGGACTAGCTTTTTAGCCCAGTACTTC.

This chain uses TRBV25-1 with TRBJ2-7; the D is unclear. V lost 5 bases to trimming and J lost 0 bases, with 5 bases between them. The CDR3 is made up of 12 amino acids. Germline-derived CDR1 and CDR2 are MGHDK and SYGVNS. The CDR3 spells CASSQSSYEQYF. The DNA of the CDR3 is TGTGCCAGCAGTCAAAGCTCCTACGAGCAGTACTTC.

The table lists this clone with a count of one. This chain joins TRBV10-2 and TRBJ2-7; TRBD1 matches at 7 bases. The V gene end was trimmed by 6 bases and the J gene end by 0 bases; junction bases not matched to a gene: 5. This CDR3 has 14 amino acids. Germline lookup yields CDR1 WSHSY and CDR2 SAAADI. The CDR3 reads CASRGTASSYEQYF. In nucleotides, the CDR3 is TGCGCCAGCAGAGGGACAGCGAGCTCCTACGAGCAGTACTTC.

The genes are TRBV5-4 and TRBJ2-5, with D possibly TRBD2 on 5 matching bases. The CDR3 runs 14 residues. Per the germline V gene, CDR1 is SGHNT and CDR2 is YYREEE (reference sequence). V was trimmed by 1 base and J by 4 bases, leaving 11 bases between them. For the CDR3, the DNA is TGTGCCAGCAGCTTGCTCCGGGGTGCAGAGACCCAGTACTTC. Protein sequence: CASSLLRGAETQYF.

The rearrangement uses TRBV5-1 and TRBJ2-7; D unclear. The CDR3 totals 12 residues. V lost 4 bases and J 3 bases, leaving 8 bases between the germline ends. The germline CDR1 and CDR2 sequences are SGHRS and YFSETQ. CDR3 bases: TGCGCCAGCAGCGGGTCAAACTACGAGCAGTACTTC. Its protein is CASSGSNYEQYF.